The 32 T cell receptor beta chains listed next were all sequenced from one sample in a study of CD8 T cells in ankylosing spondylitis. Study conclusions and caveats: For ankylosing spondylitis blood, a TCR beta motif of seven to nine highly homologous variants appeared characteristic.

TCRdb recomputed calls from the 5' RACE reads with MiXCR, one row per CDR3 protein. The sample holds approximately 400,000 distinct CDR3 sequences, 17% seen once. No cognate antigen is known for these TCRs. Sequencing was done on a sample of blood, either unsorted or a sorted T cell fraction (not recorded which). Source of these receptors: a male donor with ankylosing spondylitis.

This clonotype came up a few times. The chain is built from TRBV7-9 and TRBJ1-2, with a tentative D call TRBD1 (5 bases). Deletions cut 6 bases from V and 3 bases from J, with 14 bases between. The length of the CDR3 is 14 residues. Germline values: CDR1 SEHNR, CDR2 FQNEAQ (reference sequence). The CDR3 protein is CASSLAVGDYGYTF. The CDR3 region has the DNA TGTGCCAGCAGTTTGGCCGTAGGGGACTATGGCTACACCTTC. The variable domain in full, completed from reference TRBV7-9 and TRBJ1-2, reads DTGVSQNPRHKITKRGQNVTFRCDPISEHNRLYWYRQTLGQGPEFLTYFQNEAQLEKSRLLSDRFSAERPKGSFSTLEIQRTEQGDSAMYLCASSLAVGDYGYTFGSGTRLTVV.

Only a few counts were recorded for this clonotype. The chain employs TRBV4-1 and TRBJ2-3; the D gene could be TRBD1 or TRBD2 (5 bases each). V was shortened by 0 bases and J by 6 bases, with 13 bases between the two germline ends. Germline V gene data show CDR1 as MGHRA and CDR2 as YSYEKL. The CDR3 is 15 amino acids. The CDR3 loop is CASSQDEGFQDTQYF. The CDR3 nucleotides read TGCGCCAGCAGCCAAGATGAGGGGTTCCAGGATACGCAGTATTTT.

The sample holds many counts of this clonotype. V and J are TRBV29-1 and TRBJ1-1; weak D call: TRBD1 (5 bases). This CDR3 has 13 residues. The germline CDR1 and CDR2 sequences are SQVTM and ANQGSEA. The V end was cut by 4 bases, the J end by 0 bases, with 9 bases between. The CDR3 DNA reads TGCAGCGTTGGGCCAGGGCTGAACACTGAAGCTTTCTTT. Amino acid sequence: CSVGPGLNTEAFF. Looking up the rest from reference TRBV29-1 and TRBJ1-1 gives the full variable domain: SAVISQKPSRDICQRGTSLTIQCQVDSQVTMMFWYRQQPGQSLTLIATANQGSEATYESGFVIDKFPISRPNLTFSTLTVSNMSPEDSSIYLCSVGPGLNTEAFFGQGTRLTVV.

This clonotype occurred a few times. V gene TRBV12-3 or TRBV12-4 combines with J gene TRBJ1-3, with a tentative D call TRBD1 (5 bases). This CDR3 has 15 residues. The germline V and J ends were trimmed by 7 bases and 4 bases, with 17 bases remaining between them. CDR3 region: CASTSSIGAGNTIYF. The CDR3 nucleotides are TGTGCCAGCACCTCGTCTATAGGGGCGGGAAACACCATATATTTT.

The genes are TRBV5-6 and TRBJ2-1, with 13 nucleotides matching TRBD2. The ends lost 4 bases at V and 4 bases at J; junction bases unmatched: 8. The germline CDR1 and CDR2 sequences are SGHDT and YYEEEE. This CDR3 has 17 amino acids. The chain's CDR3 is CASSRRTSGGLYNEQFF. The CDR3 nucleotides read TGTGCCAGCAGCCGCAGGACTAGCGGGGGCTTATACAATGAGCAGTTCTTC. Using reference TRBV5-6 and TRBJ2-1 for the parts outside the CDR3, the full variable domain is DAGVTQSPTHLIKTRGQQVTLRCSPKSGHDTVSWYQQALGQGPQFIFQYYEEEERQRGNFPDRFSGHQFPNYSSELNVNALLLGDSALYLCASSRRTSGGLYNEQFFGPGTRLTVL.

This chain connects TRBV18 to TRBJ2-3; D unresolved. The CDR3 has 12 residues. The V gene's germline CDR1 is KGHSH and CDR2 LQKENI. Trimming took off 8 bases at V and 2 bases at J, with 8 bases between the two ends. The CDR3 sequence is CASRAITDTQYF. The CDR3 DNA reads TGTGCCAGCCGGGCCATCACAGATACGCAGTATTTT. Looking up the rest from reference TRBV18 and TRBJ2-3 gives the full variable domain: NAGVMQNPRHLVRRRGQEARLRCSPMKGHSHVYWYRQLPEEGLKFMVYLQKENIIDESGMPKERFSAEFPKEGPSILRIQQVVRGDSAAYFCASRAITDTQYFGPGTRLTVL.

This clonotype came up a few times. This chain uses TRBV14 with TRBJ2-1; possible D gene TRBD2, 5 bases. CDR3 size: 12 residues. Per the germline V gene, CDR1 is SGHDN and CDR2 is FVKESK. The germline V and J ends were trimmed by 4 bases and 9 bases, with 10 bases remaining between them. The CDR3 spells CASSPSYSEQFF. As DNA, the CDR3 is TGTGCCAGCAGCCCTAGCTATAGTGAGCAGTTCTTC.

This clonotype was seen a few times. The V gene is TRBV7-8, the J gene TRBJ2-2; TRBD2 agrees at 8 bases. This CDR3 is 20 amino acids long. The ends lost 5 bases at V and 0 bases at J; junction bases unmatched: 17. Germline V gene lookup returns CDR1 SGHVS and CDR2 FQNEAQ. As DNA, the CDR3 is TGTGCCAGCAGCCTCGGACTAGCCGGAGCCAGGAGGACGAACACCGGGGAGCTGTTTTTT. Protein product: CASSLGLAGARRTNTGELFF.

This chain connects TRBV7-3 to TRBJ2-2; D is unresolved. The germline CDR1 and CDR2 sequences are SGHTA and FQGTGA. The CDR3 loop spans 12 amino acids. Trimming took 1 base from V and 7 from J, leaving 4 bases between them. The CDR3 coding sequence is TGTGCCAGCAGCTTAAATTACGGGGAGCTGTTTTTT. Protein: CASSLNYGELFF.

The chain employs TRBV5-7 and TRBJ2-1; 11 bases map to TRBD2. TRBV5-7 is an ORF for which the function is uncertain. V lost 4 bases, J lost 4 bases, and 10 bases stayed unmatched. The CDR3 is 17 residues long. In DNA, the CDR3 is TGTGCCAGCAGCCCCAGGCTAGCGGGAGGCCAATACAATGAGCAGTTCTTC. Translating gives CASSPRLAGGQYNEQFF.

This clonotype has at least ten counts. The CDR3: CASSPTGYGYTF. The DNA for the CDR3 is TGTGCCAGCAGCCCCACAGGGTATGGCTACACCTTC. This sequence joins TRBV3-1 and TRBJ1-2; maybe TRBD1 (6 bases). The CDR3 is made up of 12 amino acids. The germline V gene encodes CDR1 LGHDT and CDR2 YNNKEL (reference sequence). Trimming removed 4 bases at V and 5 bases at J, with 8 bases between.

The chain joins TRBV20-1 to TRBJ1-2; 7 bases map to TRBD1. The germline gives CDR1 DFQATT, CDR2 SNEGSKA (reference sequence). The CDR3 loop spans 12 amino acids. V was clipped by 5 bases and J by 4 bases; unmatched bases: 4. CDR3 coding DNA: TGCAGTGCTGGGGGACAGTCCTATGGCTACACCTTC. Residues: CSAGGQSYGYTF.

The V and J genes are TRBV15 and TRBJ2-3; TRBD2 agrees at 7 bases. Trimming removed 3 bases from V and 0 bases from J; junction bases left unmatched: 6. The CDR3 length is 16 residues. Germline values: CDR1 LNHNV, CDR2 YYDKDF (reference sequence). The CDR3 sequence: CATSRDTSDSTDTQYF. CDR3 in DNA: TGTGCCACCAGCAGGGATACTAGCGATAGCACAGATACGCAGTATTTT.

J is TRBJ2-7 and V is TRBV20-1, with TRBD1 matching 9 bases. Losses at the gene ends were 6 bases for V and 2 bases for J; bases not matched to a gene: 14. The CDR3 covers 16 residues. From germline, CDR1 is DFQATT and CDR2 SNEGSKA (reference sequence). CDR3 loop: CSASRDRAGWAYEQYF. The CDR3 bases are TGCAGTGCGAGCAGGGACAGGGCGGGATGGGCCTACGAGCAGTACTTC.

This clonotype was detected a few times. The gene calls are TRBV20-1 and TRBJ1-2; D gene uncertain. Germline CDR1 reads DFQATT; CDR2 reads SNEGSKA (reference sequence). The length of the CDR3 is 12 residues. Trimming took off 5 bases at V and 4 bases at J, with 11 bases between the two ends. The CDR3 sequence is CSAPRAGYGYTF. The CDR3, as DNA: TGCAGTGCTCCCCGGGCAGGCTATGGCTACACCTTC.

A few counts support this clonotype. The chain has TRBV5-1 and TRBJ2-7; tentatively, D is TRBD2 (5 bases). Germline V gene data show CDR1 as SGHRS and CDR2 as YFSETQ. V dropped 2 bases and J dropped 6 bases, with 18 bases sitting between them. The length of the CDR3 is 15 residues. Here the CDR3 DNA reads TGCGCCAGCAGCTTCGCTAGCAGCGACCTCACCGAGCAGTACTTC. Protein product: CASSFASSDLTEQYF.

The J gene is TRBJ2-2, the V gene TRBV29-1; D not resolved. Trimming left V 7 bases short and J 2 bases short, with 11 bases between. Looked up from germline, CDR1 is SQVTM and CDR2 is ANQGSEA. This CDR3 contains 13 residues. CDR3 residues: CSARTTNTGELFF. CDR3 sequence (DNA): TGCAGCGCCAGAACCACCAACACCGGGGAGCTGTTTTTT.

The chain has TRBV7-9 and TRBJ1-2; D remains unclear. The CDR3 is made up of 14 amino acids. Trimming removed 3 bases from V and 4 bases from J, with 12 bases in between. CDR1 SEHNR and CDR2 FQNEAQ come from the germline V gene (reference sequence). The CDR3 region is CASSFRGLSYGYTF. CDR3 DNA sequence: TGTGCCAGCAGCTTTCGGGGTCTTAGCTATGGCTACACCTTC.

The V call is TRBV7-2, the J call TRBJ2-1; TRBD2 aligns across 8 bases. From germline, CDR1 is SGHTA and CDR2 FQGNSA. The trim removed 5 bases at V and 9 bases at J, leaving 18 bases unmatched. CDR3 size: 17 residues. CDR3 sequence (DNA): TGTGCCAGCAGCCTGCGGATGGGTAGCGGGATACGAGGTGAGCAGTTCTTC. Residues: CASSLRMGSGIRGEQFF.

This clonotype was found a few times. This chain connects TRBV29-1 to TRBJ2-1; 9 bases line up with TRBD2. Germline-derived CDR1 and CDR2 are SQVTM and ANQGSEA. CDR3 length equals 14 residues. The junction had 4 bases not matched to a gene; V was cut back by 2 bases and J by 5 bases. The CDR3 here is CSVEMTSGNNEQFF. The CDR3 coding sequence is TGCAGCGTTGAAATGACTAGCGGTAACAATGAGCAGTTCTTC.

This clonotype was found a few times. The chain couples TRBV2 to TRBJ1-1, with D unresolved. Germline CDR1 and CDR2: SNHLY and FYNNEI. The CDR3 is made up of 15 amino acids. V lost 2 bases to trimming and J lost 3 bases, with 13 bases between them. This CDR3 reads CASSERRGYDTEAFF. CDR3 sequence (DNA): TGTGCCAGCAGTGAACGTCGGGGATATGACACTGAAGCTTTCTTT.

This sequence joins TRBV9 and TRBJ1-6; perhaps TRBD1 as D (6 bases). CDR1 and CDR2 from the germline V gene are SGDLS and YYNGEE. The CDR3 is 14 amino acids. Trimming left V 6 bases short and J 5 bases short, with 12 bases between. The chain's CDR3 is CASNGGPNNSPLHF. The CDR3 region has the DNA TGTGCCAGCAACGGGGGGCCAAATAATTCACCCCTCCACTTT.

In this sample, this clonotype turned up many times. The rearrangement uses TRBV11-2 and TRBJ2-6, with 12 bases matching TRBD2. Germline lookup yields CDR1 SGHAT and CDR2 FQNNGV. With V trimmed by 5 bases and J by 2 bases, 7 bases remained unmatched. This CDR3 region has 18 residues. CDR3 loop: CASSPLAGGIAGANVLTF. In DNA form, the CDR3 reads TGTGCCAGCAGCCCACTAGCGGGAGGAATAGCTGGGGCCAACGTCCTGACTTTC.

V usage is TRBV5-1 and J usage is TRBJ2-2, with D hard to call. V was cut by 5 bases and J by 3 bases, with 14 bases left in between. The CDR3 runs to 15 residues. Germline CDR1 reads SGHRS; CDR2 reads YFSETQ. The CDR3 nucleotides read TGCGCCAGCAGTCCAGACACCCCGGACACCGGGGAGCTGTTTTTT. This translates into CASSPDTPDTGELFF.

The gene calls are TRBV6-5 and TRBJ1-2; TRBD1 matches 9 bases. Per the germline V gene, CDR1 is MNHEY and CDR2 is SVGAGI. This CDR3 has 15 residues. V trimming: 4 bases; J trimming: 3 bases; junction bases outside the gene matches: 6. DNA for the CDR3: TGTGCCAGCAGTTCGTCTACAGGGGGCCACTATGGCTACACCTTC. It specifies CASSSSTGGHYGYTF.

This clonotype was observed once. The rearrangement links TRBV2 to TRBJ2-7; 8 nucleotides match TRBD1. Germline lookup yields CDR1 SNHLY and CDR2 FYNNEI. The CDR3 contains 12 residues. V was clipped by 10 bases and J by 6 bases; unmatched bases: 8. The CDR3: CATGTGSSEQYF. The CDR3 DNA sequence: TGTGCCACCGGGACAGGCTCTTCCGAGCAGTACTTC.

This clonotype has just one count. This chain joins TRBV20-1 and TRBJ1-2; D perhaps matches TRBD1 (5 bases). Germline assignment: CDR1 DFQATT and CDR2 SNEGSKA (reference sequence). There are 13 residues in the CDR3. The germline V and J ends were trimmed by 1 base and 7 bases, with 13 bases remaining between them. CDR3 protein: CSARAQGFVGYTF. The CDR3 DNA reads TGCAGTGCTAGAGCCCAGGGTTTTGTTGGCTACACCTTC.

This clonotype was counted a few times. The chain couples TRBV20-1 to TRBJ2-3; TRBD1 might be the D (6 bases). Per germline, CDR1 DFQATT and CDR2 SNEGSKA (reference sequence). V lost 3 bases to trimming and J lost 1 base, with 14 bases between them. The CDR3 is made up of 15 amino acids. This CDR3 is CSARSGETGTDTQYF. CDR3 nucleotide sequence: TGCAGTGCTAGGTCAGGGGAAACAGGCACAGATACGCAGTATTTT.

This clonotype turned up a few times. V gene TRBV5-1 combines with J gene TRBJ1-5; no definite D call. The V gene's germline CDR1 is SGHRS and CDR2 YFSETQ. Trimming left V 0 bases short and J 6 bases short, with 10 bases between. The CDR3 covers 14 residues. The CDR3 protein is CASSLGSGSQPQHF. The CDR3 nucleotides read TGCGCCAGCAGCTTGGGTTCGGGGTCTCAGCCCCAGCATTTT.

The chain joins TRBV20-1 to TRBJ2-4, with D unclear. Trimming cost V 5 bases and J 0 bases, with 8 bases left between them. From germline, CDR1 is DFQATT and CDR2 SNEGSKA (reference sequence). This CDR3 spans 13 amino acids. The CDR3 DNA follows: TGCAGTGCTCTCCGGCTAGCCAAAAACATTCAGTACTTC. Its protein is CSALRLAKNIQYF.

Ten or more counts support this clonotype. This chain uses TRBV6-5 with TRBJ1-1; unclear D gene. The CDR3 totals 15 residues. The V end was cut by 2 bases, the J end by 0 bases, with 10 bases between. Germline lookup yields CDR1 MNHEY and CDR2 SVGAGI. Here the CDR3 reads CASSYPPGMNTEAFF. The CDR3 DNA reads TGTGCCAGCAGTTACCCACCCGGCATGAACACTGAAGCTTTCTTT.

Only a few counts were recorded for this clonotype. The J gene is TRBJ1-2, the V gene TRBV20-1; possibly TRBD1 for D (5 bases). CDR1 is DFQATT, CDR2 SNEGSKA, per germline (reference sequence). V shed 0 bases and J shed 2 bases, with 22 bases lying between them. There are 18 residues in the CDR3. The CDR3 DNA sequence: TGCAGTGCTAGAGAGCCGGGCCCTCCAAGGGGACGCAACTATGGCTACACCTTC. Translated, it gives CSAREPGPPRGRNYGYTF.